The 22 T cell receptor beta chains below come from one sample, sequenced in a study of T cells in localized non-small cell lung cancer (dated by TCRdb to about 2020). The library was generated by the immunoSEQ multiplex PCR assay. TCRdb provides this immuneACCESS table in a form limited to in-frame rearrangements. Some clones are lacking; in checked studies, under half of them reflect an unresolved V gene, and why the rest are absent is not known. This sample gives a few thousand clones in total; approximately 30% of them show up just once. The ten most abundant clones make up roughly 16% of the sample. Here the sequenced sample was lung tumor tissue, taken before any cancer treatment. Receptor source: a female donor over 55 with stage II squamous cell lung carcinoma.

This chain links TRBV19 with TRBJ2-2, with D tentatively TRBD1 or TRBD2 (6 bases each). CDR3 length: 13 amino acids. Trimming stripped 3 bases from V and 6 bases from J, with 8 bases between. Germline V CDR1 and CDR2: LNHDA, SQIVND (reference sequence). The CDR3 DNA reads TGTGCCAGTAGTATTGGGGGGCCCGGGGAGCTGTTTTTT. Protein sequence: CASSIGGPGELFF.

This clone was counted once. This chain connects TRBV10-2 to TRBJ1-1, with D possibly being TRBD1 (5 bases). The ends were cut back, 6 bases at V and 7 bases at J, with 21 bases in the middle. The CDR3 is 15 amino acids. Germline V CDR1 and CDR2: WSHSY, SAAADI. CDR3 residues: CASSLSGTVASEAFF. CDR3 nucleotides: TGCGCCAGCAGCCTATCCGGGACGGTCGCGAGTGAAGCTTTCTTT.

Sample share makes this clone medium-sized. This chain joins TRBV6-1 and TRBJ2-3; 7 nucleotides align to TRBD2. Germline V gene sequence: CDR1 MNHNS, CDR2 SASEGT. Unmatched junction bases numbered 2, after V lost 0 bases and J lost 2 bases. CDR3 length equals 15 residues. As DNA, the CDR3 is TGTGCCAGCAGTGAAGCGGGGGGGTCCACAGATACGCAGTATTTT. Its translation is CASSEAGGSTDTQYF.

In this sample, this clone turned up once. The rearrangement joins TRBV5-1 to TRBJ2-7, with a weak D call TRBD1 (6 bases). V lost 5 bases and J 0 bases, leaving 18 bases between the germline ends. Germline V gene sequence: CDR1 SGHRS, CDR2 YFSETQ. The CDR3 has 16 amino acids. This CDR3 is CASRKRGDIDSYEQYF. Here the CDR3 DNA reads TGCGCCAGCAGGAAACGAGGGGACATCGACTCCTACGAGCAGTACTTC. The variable domain in full, completed from reference TRBV5-1 and TRBJ2-7, reads KAGVTQTPRYLIKTRGQQVTLSCSPISGHRSVSWYQQTPGQGLQFLFEYFSETQRNKGNFPGRFSGRQFSNSRSEMNVSTLELGDSALYLCASRKRGDIDSYEQYFGPGTRLTVT.

This clone occurred a few times. This rearrangement joins TRBV19 to TRBJ1-5, with D perhaps matching TRBD1 (6 bases). There are 15 residues in the CDR3. The V gene's germline CDR1 is LNHDA and CDR2 SQIVND (reference sequence). V gave up 7 bases and J gave up 7 bases, with 20 bases separating them. The CDR3 sequence: CASTLYWGGGQPQHF. The DNA for the CDR3 is TGTGCCAGTACCCTCTACTGGGGGGGCGGACAGCCCCAGCATTTT.

The chain links TRBV18 to TRBJ2-5; 7 nucleotides agree with TRBD1. The trim removed 6 bases at V and 1 base at J, leaving 5 bases unmatched. CDR1 is KGHSH and CDR2 is LQKENI in the germline V gene. The CDR3 consists of 14 residues. The CDR3 protein is CASSPGTAQETQYF. The DNA for the CDR3 is TGTGCCAGCTCGCCCGGGACAGCCCAAGAGACCCAGTACTTC. Full variable domain (missing parts from reference TRBV18 and TRBJ2-5): NAGVMQNPRHLVRRRGQEARLRCSPMKGHSHVYWYRQLPEEGLKFMVYLQKENIIDESGMPKERFSAEFPKEGPSILRIQQVVRGDSAAYFCASSPGTAQETQYFGPGTRLLVL.

The chain has TRBV7-2 and TRBJ2-3; 8 bases fit TRBD2. V lost 1 base, J lost 6 bases, and 6 bases stayed unmatched. The length of the CDR3 is 15 residues. CDR1 is SGHTA and CDR2 is FQGNSA in the germline V gene. The DNA for the CDR3 is TGTGCCAGCAGCTTAGTCGGGGGGGGATTGGATACGCAGTATTTT. Translating it yields CASSLVGGGLDTQYF.

The gene calls are TRBV1 and TRBJ2-2; the D call TRBD2 from the table was never checked on the DNA. TRBV1 is a recognized pseudogene. The CDR3 loop spans 16 amino acids. The CDR3 here is CTSSHVSGGADGELFF. The CDR3 DNA reads TGCACCAGCAGCCACGTTAGCGGGGGGGCCGACGGGGAGCTGTTTTTT.

The chain couples TRBV18 to TRBJ1-5; no reliable D call. CDR3 length: 13 residues. Germline V gene data show CDR1 as KGHSH and CDR2 as LQKENI. The V end lost 3 bases, the J end lost 5 bases, and 8 bases lay between the germline ends. The CDR3 is CASSPGGYQPQHF. In DNA, the CDR3 is TGTGCCAGCTCACCGGGCGGCTATCAGCCCCAGCATTTT.

Regarding this clone: A junction boundary mismatches the germline segment, possibly from a read error. The rearrangement joins TRBV6-8 to TRBJ2-5; TRBD2 matches at 9 bases. CDR3 length: 14 residues. From germline, CDR1 is MNHGY and CDR2 SAAAGT. In DNA form, the CDR3 reads TGTGCCATCAGTGTTGCGGGGGGGCAAGAGACCCAGTACTTC. It translates to CAISVAGGQETQYF.

In this sample, this clone turned up a few times. The chain employs TRBV4-1 and TRBJ2-3, with D tentatively TRBD2 (6 bases). The ends were cut back, 3 bases at V and 2 bases at J, with 12 bases in the middle. Germline V gives CDR1 MGHRA, CDR2 YSYEKL. This CDR3 contains 15 residues. The DNA of the CDR3 is TGCGCCAGCAGCCAGACTAGGGGCCCCACAGATACGCAGTATTTT. Translating it yields CASSQTRGPTDTQYF.

By proportion, this clone is medium-sized. The V call is TRBV11-3, the J call TRBJ2-7; TRBD2 matches 10 bases. The V segment lost 7 bases and the J segment 6 bases; nucleotides outside the gene matches: 9. This CDR3 spans 14 amino acids. CDR1 SGHNT and CDR2 YENEEA come from the germline V gene. The CDR3 here is CASTLPGLASEQYF. The CDR3 DNA is TGTGCCAGCACCCTCCCGGGACTAGCGAGCGAGCAGTACTTC.

The chain uses TRBV11-3 and TRBJ1-1; TRBD1 matches 7 bases. This CDR3 region has 14 residues. V trimming: 2 bases; J trimming: 4 bases; junction bases outside the gene matches: 4. From germline, CDR1 is SGHNT and CDR2 YENEEA. DNA for the CDR3: TGTGCCAGCAGCTTAAGTAGGGGGCTCACTGAAGCTTTCTTT. Translation: CASSLSRGLTEAFF.

A few counts support this clone. The chain has TRBV9 and TRBJ2-5, with 12 nucleotides matching TRBD2. In germline, CDR1 is SGDLS, CDR2 YYNGEE. The CDR3 is made up of 15 amino acids. The V and J ends lost 2 bases and 5 bases, in that order; junction bases with no gene match: 4. CDR3 loop: CASSVLAGGPETQYF. The CDR3 coding sequence is TGTGCCAGCAGCGTGCTAGCGGGGGGGCCGGAGACCCAGTACTTC.

There are a few counts of this clone. The J gene is TRBJ1-5, the V gene TRBV6-8; possible D gene TRBD1, 5 bases. There are 15 residues in the CDR3. Trimming stripped 5 bases from V and 3 bases from J, with 14 bases between. In germline, CDR1 is MNHGY, CDR2 SAAAGT. The CDR3: CASSPSGRDNQPQHF. CDR3 in DNA: TGTGCCAGCAGTCCGTCAGGGCGAGACAATCAGCCCCAGCATTTT.

This clone has just a few counts. The chain carries TRBV6-8 and TRBJ2-7; D uncertain. CDR3 length: 13 residues. Trimming stripped 5 bases from V and 6 bases from J, with 14 bases between. Germline-derived CDR1 and CDR2 are MNHGY and SAAAGT. The CDR3 DNA is TGTGCCAGCAGTAAGCCCCCGAGTTTCGAGCAGTACTTC. This translates into CASSKPPSFEQYF.

This clone turned up a few times. This chain links TRBV28 with TRBJ1-1, with 7 bases that match TRBD1. The CDR3 totals 13 residues. Germline-derived CDR1 and CDR2 are MDHEN and SYDVKM. Losses at the gene ends were 7 bases for V and 2 bases for J; bases not matched to a gene: 4. The CDR3 DNA reads TGTGCCAGCATGAGGGACAGCAACACTGAAGCTTTCTTT. It codes for CASMRDSNTEAFF.

In this sample, this clone is medium-sized. V usage is TRBV28 and J usage is TRBJ2-1; TRBD2 matches at 8 bases. Unmatched junction bases numbered 12, after V lost 6 bases and J lost 8 bases. Germline V lookup: CDR1 MDHEN, CDR2 SYDVKM. The CDR3 totals 15 residues. CDR3 DNA sequence: TGTGCCAGCAGACTGCCTTGGGCCGGGGGGGATGAGCAGTTCTTC. It encodes CASRLPWAGGDEQFF. Complete variable domain (other parts from reference TRBV28 and TRBJ2-1): DVKVTQSSRYLVKRTGEKVFLECVQDMDHENMFWYRQDPGLGLRLIYFSYDVKMKEKGDIPEGYSVSREKKERFSLILESASTNQTSMYLCASRLPWAGGDEQFFGPGTRLTVL.

In this sample, this clone is medium-sized (0.01 to 0.1%). The chain couples TRBV18 to TRBJ2-1; D gene ambiguous. This CDR3 region has 12 residues. Trimming took 1 base from V and 7 from J, leaving 5 bases between them. Germline V gene sequence: CDR1 KGHSH, CDR2 LQKENI. This CDR3 reads CASSPLGNEQFF. CDR3 sequence (DNA): TGTGCCAGCTCACCACTTGGGAATGAGCAGTTCTTC.

V is TRBV7-4 and J is TRBJ2-3; TRBD2 agrees at 14 bases. Germline V gives CDR1 SGHVT, CDR2 SQSDAQ. With 5 bases clipped from V and 3 bases from J, the junction kept 10 bases outside the gene matches. The CDR3 is made up of 18 amino acids. CDR3 bases: TGTGCCAGCAGCCCTGAGACCCGGACTAGCGGGGGGACAGATACGCAGTATTTT. Its protein product is CASSPETRTSGGTDTQYF.

J is TRBJ1-3 and V is TRBV9; the match to TRBD1 covers 7 bases. The V gene end was trimmed by 0 bases and the J gene end by 4 bases; junction bases not matched to a gene: 1. The germline V gene has CDR1 SGDLS and CDR2 YYNGEE. The CDR3 contains 14 residues. CDR3 loop: CASSVGQGGNTIYF. Here the CDR3 DNA reads TGTGCCAGCAGCGTAGGACAGGGCGGAAACACCATATATTTT.

This chain joins TRBV19 and TRBJ1-5; D is undetermined. This CDR3 comprises 13 residues. Trimming left V 11 bases short and J 3 bases short, with 14 bases between. CDR1 is LNHDA and CDR2 is SQIVND in the germline V gene (reference sequence). CDR3 DNA sequence: TGTGCCGTTGCCCCAACAGTCAATCAGCCCCAGCATTTT. Translating it yields CAVAPTVNQPQHF.